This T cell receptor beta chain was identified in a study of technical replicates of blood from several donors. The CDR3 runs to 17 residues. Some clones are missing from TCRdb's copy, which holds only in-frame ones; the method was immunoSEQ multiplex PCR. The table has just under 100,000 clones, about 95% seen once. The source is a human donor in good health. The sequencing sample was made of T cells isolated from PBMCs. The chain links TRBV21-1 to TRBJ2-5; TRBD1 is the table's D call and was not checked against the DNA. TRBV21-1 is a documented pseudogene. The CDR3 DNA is TGTGCCAGCAGTGAAAGTCTCAGGATCATCGTCGACGAGACCCAGTACTTC. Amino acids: CASSESLRIIVDETQYF.